The clone carrying this TCR beta chain showed up just once. Its antigen is unidentified. This entry is derived from a study of T cell responses to AZD1222 COVID-19 vaccine. The CDR3 loop spans 16 amino acids. Germline V CDR1 and CDR2: MNHEY, SVGEGT. V lost 5 bases and J lost 3, with 16 bases in between. Libraries were prepared by immunoSEQ multiplex PCR; TCRdb keeps only in-frame clonotypes and omits some of them. The top ten clones hold 2.7% of a sample with approximately 52,000 clones, over 80% of them seen once. Notes on the study in general: Unmutated variant regions are reportedly the target of nearly half of TCRs that are spike-specific. With two AZD1222 doses given, Spike-specific TCR breadth and depth both rose.

The V gene is TRBV6-2 or TRBV6-3, the J gene TRBJ2-2, with no clear D. The sequenced sample was peripheral blood, obtained 28 days after the second AZD1222 dose. The TCR comes from an adult who received the AZD1222 COVID-19 vaccine. The CDR3 sequence is CASSNQALGDTGELFF. CDR3 DNA: TGTGCCAGCAGTAACCAGGCCCTGGGTGACACCGGGGAGCTGTTTTTT.